The clone carrying this TCR beta chain occurred many times. The antigen is unknown. Time point in this sample: pre-sensitization, week 0. Treatment denoted: therapeutic diphenylcyclopropenone sensitization with weekly scalp DPC. Alopecia patients deemed DPC-suitable, aged 18 to 70, excluding pregnancy. Total RNA was isolated from unfractionated whole blood. These data belong to a study of human T cells and chemical hapten exposure. In the study overall: Donors were sensitized with 2% DPC on the upper inner arm. Overall study results and limits: There were significantly more large CDR3 similarity clusters among expanded TCRs than among controls.

A single record per CDR3 protein comes from TCRdb applying MiXCR to the RACE reads. The sample holds fewer than 70,000 distinct CDR3 sequences; over 9.5% are singletons and the top ten take approximately 5.5%. V was pared by 4 bases and J by 6 bases, with 21 bases between. There are 17 residues in the CDR3. CDR1 SGHVS and CDR2 FQNEAQ come from the germline V gene. The chain couples TRBV7-8 to TRBJ2-2; possibly TRBD2 for D (6 bases). The input for sequencing was whole blood, taken in connection with sensitization to the hapten diphenylcyclopropenone (DPC). This clonotype was obtained from a woman between 45 and 60 years old with alopecia areata. Some clones in this sample may be carry-over from other donors' samples. CDR3 nucleotides: TGTGCCAGCAGCTCATCGAAAATTGCGGGGCTGTCCGGGGAGCTGTTTTTT. Its protein is CASSSSKIAGLSGELFF.